These T cell receptor beta chains were read from a single sample in a study of shared clonotypes between healthy human individuals. The repertoire was sequenced with immunoSEQ multiplex PCR; TCRdb's copy has only in-frame clones and lacks some. Among about 2 million clones listed, approximately 95% were seen once. The sample comprised naive CD8+ T cells sorted from blood. These receptors originate from a man aged 18 to 30 in good health. Both conserved end residues are part of each CDR3. The order of the fields is J gene, clone size, D gene, V gene, CDR3 DNA, CDR3 protein. D genes are given only for firm matches. Clone size, where shown, is once, few, many, or a class for clones that have expanded.

TRBJ2-7	.	.	TRBV6-1	TGTGCCAGCAGCGAGGACGGGACAGCGGGGAGAGAGCAGTACTTC	CASSEDGTAGREQYF
TRBJ2-5	.	TRBD2	TRBV2	TGTGCCAGCAGATACCAACCGGGGGGGCAGGAGACCCAGTACTTC	CASRYQPGGQETQYF
TRBJ2-3	.	.	TRBV30	TGTGCCTGGAGTGAGGGGGGGCTAGCGGCCACAGATACGCAGTATTTT	CAWSEGGLAATDTQYF
TRBJ1-4	.	.	TRBV7-9	TGTGCCAGCACCGAAATGTCCCGGGACTGGGGAAAACTGTTTTTT	CASTEMSRDWGKLFF
TRBJ1-2	.	TRBD1	TRBV5-6	TGTGCCAGCAGCGGTCTTCCGGGACAGGGGGCTTATGGCTACACCTTC	CASSGLPGQGAYGYTF
TRBJ1-4	once	.	TRBV5-6	TGTGCCAGCAGCCTTGGCCCAAATGAAAAACTGTTTTTT	CASSLGPNEKLFF
TRBJ2-7	.	.	TRBV9	TGTGCCAGCAGCCCCGTGGGAGCCGCCCCTGTATACGAGCAGTACTTC	CASSPVGAAPVYEQYF
TRBJ2-2	.	.	TRBV2	TGTGCCTGCAGACAGTCCTTGTTAAGTACCGGGGAGCTGTTTTTT	CACRQSLLSTGELFF
TRBJ2-7	.	.	TRBV4-1	TGCGCCAGCAGCCAAGGTCCAGGGACCATCTACGAGCAGTACTTC	CASSQGPGTIYEQYF
TRBJ2-7	once	TRBD1	TRBV7-9	TGTGCCAGCAGCTTTTGGGACAGGTCCTACGAGCAGTACTTC	CASSFWDRSYEQYF
TRBJ1-1	.	.	TRBV6-5	TGTGCCAGCAGTTACTGGACCGGGACAATGAACACTGAAGCTTTCTTT	CASSYWTGTMNTEAFF
TRBJ2-7	.	.	TRBV28	TGTGCCAGCAGTTTCCCGGGGTTCGGGGCAGGCTCCTACGAGCAGTACTTC	CASSFPGFGAGSYEQYF
TRBJ1-4	.	.	TRBV6-5	TGTGCCAGCAGTTATCAGGTTAATGAAAAACTGTTTTTT	CASSYQVNEKLFF
TRBJ2-7	.	TRBD2	TRBV4-3	TGCGCCAGCAGCCAAGATGTACTAGCGGGAGACGAGCAGTACTTC	CASSQDVLAGDEQYF